Listed below are T cell receptor beta chains from one sample, sequenced in a study of T cells in Graves' hyperthyroidism and ophthalmopathy. TCRdb recomputed calls from the multiplex PCR reads with MiXCR, one row per CDR3 protein. The table has approximately 400,000 distinct CDR3 sequences, roughly an eighth seen once; the top ten hold around 28%. The sequencing sample was made of blood. The receptors originated from a man in his fifties or sixties with Graves' ophthalmopathy. The CDR3 runs from the conserved cysteine through the conserved F or W.

TRBJ2-2	TRBV12-3/TRBV12-4	14	CASRGDRSTGELFF
TRBJ2-1	TRBV5-1	13	CASSLSLYNEQFF
TRBJ2-2	TRBV7-7	16	CASSPTTAPSTGELFF
TRBJ2-3	TRBV6-1	15	CASSEDLASTDTQYF
TRBJ2-5	TRBV7-3	15	CASSSTGTVQETQYF
TRBJ2-5	TRBV2	14	CASNRREGPETQYF
TRBJ1-5	TRBV30	13	CAWSVGLQGPQHF
TRBJ2-7	TRBV19	16	CASDQFSGEESYEQYF
TRBJ1-2	TRBV29-1	12	CSVDDSNYGYTF
TRBJ2-7	TRBV27	18	CASSPLRAGTSRPYEQYF
TRBJ2-4	TRBV12-3/TRBV12-4	17	CASSPSYRGGPRNIQYF
TRBJ2-7	TRBV11-1	15	CASSLASGATYEQYF
TRBJ1-1	TRBV13	19	CASSVRTGVGKIGNTEAFF
TRBJ2-7	TRBV9	15	CASSATGTGVGEQYF
TRBJ2-5	TRBV20-1	15	CSARSLVGREETQYF
TRBJ2-7	TRBV27	16	CASSSPRLADYYEQYF
TRBJ2-3	TRBV10-3	16	CAISDIRGKSTDTQYF
TRBJ2-4	TRBV11-3	17	CASSYGGIGIDKNIQYF
TRBJ2-7	TRBV6-1	12	CASRKTEYEQYF
TRBJ2-3	TRBV12-3/TRBV12-4	17	CASSLFPLGSSTDTQYF
TRBJ2-3	TRBV7-8	15	CASSLVRDPTDTQYF
TRBJ2-1	TRBV19	13	CASSIEIAGSQFF
TRBJ2-7	TRBV10-2	14	CASNPTGTYYEQYF
TRBJ2-1	TRBV28	16	CASRPPGLATYNEQFF
TRBJ2-1	TRBV2	13	CASSETRRSEQFF
TRBJ1-1	TRBV9	16	CASSAIQTGMNTEAFF
TRBJ1-1	TRBV12-5	16	CASGLAQGGMNTEAFF
TRBJ2-3	TRBV10-2	11	CASSTTRAQYF
TRBJ2-1	TRBV19	17	CANKTPPPTTGYNEQFF
TRBJ2-2	TRBV20-1	12	CSAQRGVGELFF
TRBJ2-7	TRBV5-1	16	CASSKGTSGMHLEQYF
TRBJ2-7	TRBV3-1	12	CASSPGPNEQYF
TRBJ2-2	TRBV19	13	CASSARWNGELFF
TRBJ2-1	TRBV7-9	17	CASSVGRPIFGHNEQFF
TRBJ1-2	TRBV11-2	15	CASSPSGPANYGYTF
TRBJ2-7	TRBV5-1	13	CASSTDSLYEQYF
TRBJ1-1	TRBV7-2	13	CASSLATGIEAFF
TRBJ2-1	TRBV5-1	18	CASSLFVSGSSSYNEQFF
TRBJ1-1	TRBV12-5	14	CASGPRKGPSEAFF
TRBJ2-1	TRBV10-3	16	CATDNREDDSYNEQFF
TRBJ2-1	TRBV6-6	14	CASSYFGVDNEQFF
TRBJ1-2	TRBV5-1	14	CASSPGVGADGYTF
TRBJ2-1	TRBV5-1	15	CASSGETGTSGKQFF
TRBJ1-5	TRBV20-1	15	CSARGGQGLNQPQHF
TRBJ2-7	TRBV20-1	14	CSARVGTVGHEQYF
TRBJ2-2	TRBV20-1	14	CSASRFDSTGELFF